One and the same sample provided the 27 T cell receptor beta chains below, sequenced in a study of T-cell reconstitution after alpha-beta-depleted transplantation in children. Findings and limits, study-wide: Newly made T cells mostly supplied T-cell counts and diversity one year after transplant.

Their antigens remain unidentified. For TCRbeta, the library was prepared with unique molecular identifiers. In TCRdb, the PCR reads were re-called with MiXCR into one record per CDR3 protein. The sample includes about 300,000 distinct CDR3 sequences, 6.5% to 9% of them seen just once. Sequenced material: peripheral blood, taken 360 days after TCRalphabeta/CD19-depleted stem cell transplant. These receptors came from a female patient aged 2-10 years who had a stem cell transplant for Fanconi anemia, so the T cells may come from the graft donor.

This clonotype has at least ten counts. The chain carries TRBV24-1 and TRBJ1-1, with 7 positions matching TRBD1. The length of the CDR3 is 14 residues. CDR1 and CDR2 from the germline V gene are KGHDR and SFDVKD. After removal of 3 bases from V and 10 bases from J, the junction contained 10 bases not matched to a gene. CDR3 residues: CATSDPLGGGRAFF. CDR3 bases: TGTGCCACCAGTGATCCCCTGGGAGGGGGCCGAGCTTTCTTT.

The table lists this clonotype with many counts. The genes are TRBV20-1 and TRBJ2-7; TRBD2 matches 8 bases. V shed 2 bases, J shed 5 bases, and the junction held 8 bases outside the gene matches. Germline V gene sequence: CDR1 DFQATT, CDR2 SNEGSKA (reference sequence). This CDR3 has 14 amino acids. Written as DNA, the CDR3 is TGCAGTGCTAGATGGCCGGGTAGCGGGGACGAGCAGTACTTC. It specifies CSARWPGSGDEQYF.

This clonotype was seen many times. The chain combines TRBV6-5 with TRBJ2-6, with D unclear. Trimming left V 0 bases short and J 0 bases short, with 6 bases between. The CDR3 has 16 amino acids. Per germline, CDR1 MNHEY and CDR2 SVGAGI. The DNA of the CDR3 is TGTGCCAGCAGTTACTCGGGGAACTCTGGGGCCAACGTCCTGACTTTC. Protein product: CASSYSGNSGANVLTF.

This clonotype was detected many times. V and J are TRBV27 and TRBJ1-6; D unclear. Germline V gene lookup returns CDR1 MNHEY and CDR2 SMNVEV (reference sequence). Trimming pared 1 base from V and 6 bases from J, leaving 1 base between. This CDR3 region has 12 residues. This CDR3 is CASSLFNSPLHF. DNA of the CDR3: TGTGCCAGCAGTTTATTTAATTCACCCCTCCACTTT.

In this sample, this clonotype turned up a few times. The chain links TRBV28 to TRBJ1-1; TRBD1 agrees at 7 bases. Per the germline V gene, CDR1 is MDHEN and CDR2 is SYDVKM. The V segment lost 4 bases and the J segment 4 bases; nucleotides outside the gene matches: 6. This CDR3 has 14 amino acids. CDR3 DNA: TGTGCCAGCAGTTCGAGGGGGCTTGGCACTGAAGCTTTCTTT. Translation gives CASSSRGLGTEAFF.

In its sample, this clonotype was seen many times. The CDR3 spells CASSPRETEQFF. CDR3 in DNA: TGTGCCAGCAGCCCTAGGGAGACGGAGCAGTTCTTC. The chain has TRBV3-1 and TRBJ2-1, with TRBD2 as a possible D gene (5 bases). The V gene's germline CDR1 is LGHDT and CDR2 YNNKEL (reference sequence). Between the trimmed V and J ends, which lost 4 bases and 10 bases, there was a span of 11 bases. There are 12 residues in the CDR3.

This clonotype has just a few counts. The CDR3 coding sequence is TGTGCCAGTAGCCCGGGACAGGGGGCCACTGAAGCTTTCTTT. Translated, it gives CASSPGQGATEAFF. The chain employs TRBV19 and TRBJ1-1; 12 nucleotides match TRBD1. From germline, CDR1 is LNHDA and CDR2 SQIVND (reference sequence). The CDR3 runs 14 residues. Losses at the gene ends were 6 bases for V and 4 bases for J; bases not matched to a gene: 3.

This clonotype was seen ten or more times. The chain links TRBV7-3 to TRBJ2-1; 8 bases are shared with TRBD1. The V and J ends lost 0 bases and 4 bases, in that order; junction bases with no gene match: 2. The CDR3 totals 15 residues. Germline CDR1 SGHTA, CDR2 FQGTGA. The CDR3 DNA reads as TGTGCCAGCAGCTTAACGAGGACAGGGTACAATGAGCAGTTCTTC. It translates to CASSLTRTGYNEQFF.

This clonotype appeared a few times. This chain uses TRBV7-2 with TRBJ2-7, with D perhaps TRBD2 (6 bases). The CDR3 is 16 amino acids. Germline loops: CDR1 SGHTA, CDR2 FQGNSA. V was cut by 0 bases and J by 2 bases, with 14 bases left in between. The CDR3 loop reads CASSLAQGGPTYEQYF. The CDR3 DNA is TGTGCCAGCAGCTTAGCGCAGGGAGGCCCTACCTACGAGCAGTACTTC.

This clonotype was recorded many times. The chain employs TRBV12-3 or TRBV12-4 and TRBJ1-6; D remains ambiguous. V was trimmed by 5 bases and J by 7 bases, leaving 9 bases between them. The CDR3 extends over 13 amino acids. CDR3 in amino acids: CASSSPGNSPLHF. In nucleotides, the CDR3 is TGTGCCAGCAGTAGCCCCGGGAATTCACCCCTCCACTTT.

CDR3 region: CASTPPRRYQETQYF. For the CDR3, the DNA is TGTGCCAGCACCCCCCCGCGCAGATACCAAGAGACCCAGTACTTC. The chain carries TRBV27 and TRBJ2-5; D not certain. Trimming took off 7 bases at V and 0 bases at J, with 15 bases between the two ends. The germline gives CDR1 MNHEY, CDR2 SMNVEV (reference sequence). This CDR3 has 15 residues.

This chain links TRBV19 with TRBJ2-3; 11 bases are a match to TRBD2. J gave up 3 bases and V 10 bases, and 3 bases lay outside the gene matches. From germline, CDR1 is LNHDA and CDR2 SQIVND (reference sequence). The CDR3 consists of 13 residues. The CDR3 bases are TGTGCCACCAGACTAGCGGGAACAGATACGCAGTATTTT. This codes for CATRLAGTDTQYF.

V and J are TRBV14 and TRBJ2-1, with 8 bases lining up with TRBD1. CDR1 and CDR2 (germline): SGHDN, FVKESK. The junction had 9 bases not matched to a gene; V was cut back by 2 bases and J by 6 bases. There are 16 residues in the CDR3. CDR3 sequence (DNA): TGTGCCAGCAGCCAAAACCCTAGGACAGGGATCAATGAGCAGTTCTTC. Its translation is CASSQNPRTGINEQFF. Complete variable domain (other parts from reference TRBV14 and TRBJ2-1): EAGVTQFPSHSVIEKGQTVTLRCDPISGHDNLYWYRRVMGKEIKFLLHFVKESKQDESGMPNNRFLAERTGGTYSTLKVQPAELEDSGVYFCASSQNPRTGINEQFFGPGTRLTVL.

This clonotype showed up just a few times. The rearrangement links TRBV29-1 to TRBJ1-2; D is undetermined. The CDR3 spans 13 residues. The germline CDR1 and CDR2 sequences are SQVTM and ANQGSEA. V was cut by 2 bases and J by 0 bases, with 7 bases left in between. The CDR3 spells CSVELGANYGYTF. The CDR3 DNA reads TGCAGCGTTGAATTGGGAGCTAACTATGGCTACACCTTC. The complete variable domain, with remaining parts taken from reference TRBV29-1 and TRBJ1-2, reads SAVISQKPSRDICQRGTSLTIQCQVDSQVTMMFWYRQQPGQSLTLIATANQGSEATYESGFVIDKFPISRPNLTFSTLTVSNMSPEDSSIYLCSVELGANYGYTFGSGTRLTVV.

The rearrangement joins TRBV6-5 to TRBJ2-2; TRBD1 matches 8 bases. Germline V CDR1 and CDR2: MNHEY, SVGAGI. J gave up 0 bases and V 0 bases, and 9 bases lay outside the gene matches. The CDR3 runs 19 residues. The DNA for the CDR3 is TGTGCCAGCAGTTACTCTCGGGCAGGGGGCATACCGAACACCGGGGAGCTGTTTTTT. This gives the protein CASSYSRAGGIPNTGELFF.

This clonotype appeared many times. The V gene is TRBV7-8, the J gene TRBJ1-5; 12 nucleotides agree with TRBD1. This CDR3 region has 16 residues. Losses at the gene ends were 4 bases for V and 7 bases for J; bases not matched to a gene: 8. Germline V gene lookup returns CDR1 SGHVS and CDR2 FQNEAQ. The chain's CDR3 is CASSSGQGAIRQPQHF. The CDR3 nucleotides read TGTGCCAGCAGCTCGGGACAGGGGGCTATAAGGCAGCCCCAGCATTTT.

V gene TRBV7-9 combines with J gene TRBJ2-1; D uncertain. The ends were cut back, 4 bases at V and 0 bases at J, with 10 bases in the middle. Germline values: CDR1 SEHNR, CDR2 FQNEAQ (reference sequence). This CDR3 contains 15 residues. This CDR3 is CASSYQPNSYNEQFF. In nucleotides, the CDR3 is TGTGCCAGCAGCTATCAGCCCAACTCCTACAATGAGCAGTTCTTC. The complete variable domain, with remaining parts taken from reference TRBV7-9 and TRBJ2-1, reads DTGVSQNPRHKITKRGQNVTFRCDPISEHNRLYWYRQTLGQGPEFLTYFQNEAQLEKSRLLSDRFSAERPKGSFSTLEIQRTEQGDSAMYLCASSYQPNSYNEQFFGPGTRLTVL.

This clonotype was recorded many times. The chain uses TRBV20-1 and TRBJ1-1; no firm D call. The CDR3 is 12 residues long. The V and J ends lost 4 bases and 1 base respectively, with 7 bases between them. Germline CDR1 reads DFQATT; CDR2 reads SNEGSKA (reference sequence). The CDR3, as DNA: TGCAGTGCTATGAGACAGAACACTGAAGCTTTCTTT. This codes for CSAMRQNTEAFF.

Ten or more counts support this clonotype. The chain has TRBV12-3 or TRBV12-4 and TRBJ2-7; D is unresolved. The CDR3 consists of 13 residues. The V end lost 2 bases, the J end lost 5 bases, and 10 bases lay between the germline ends. In DNA form, the CDR3 reads TGTGCCAGCAGTTTAATAGGGTACGACGAGCAGTACTTC. This sequence encodes CASSLIGYDEQYF.

Remarks on this clonotype: As the CDR3 is not closed by the conserved phenylalanine or tryptophan, this likely results from a read error. The rearrangement joins TRBV5-1 to TRBJ2-7; D is unclear. Germline CDR1 and CDR2: SGHRS and YFSETQ. V lost 4 bases and J 2 bases, leaving 10 bases between the germline ends. The CDR3 covers 13 residues. The CDR3 nucleotides are TGCGCCAGCAGCCCTACCTGCACCTACGAGCAGTACTCC. The encoded protein is CASSPTCTYEQYS.

This clonotype was found many times. The J gene is TRBJ2-1, the V gene TRBV28; the D gene is possibly TRBD1 (6 bases). Trimming pared 6 bases from V and 0 bases from J, leaving 12 bases between. CDR3 length equals 15 residues. Per germline, CDR1 MDHEN and CDR2 SYDVKM. The CDR3 DNA reads as TGTGCCAGCAGGAACAGGGCCCCCTCCTACAATGAGCAGTTCTTC. Translation: CASRNRAPSYNEQFF.

This clonotype was seen at least ten times. In DNA, the CDR3 is TGTGCCAGCTCGGCTGGACAGGGTTTGAGGGAGACCCAGTACTTC. This sequence encodes CASSAGQGLRETQYF. The chain combines TRBV18 with TRBJ2-5, with 8 nucleotides matching TRBD1. CDR1 is KGHSH, CDR2 LQKENI, per germline. The CDR3 extends over 15 amino acids. V was pared by 6 bases and J by 5 bases, with 11 bases of the junction left unmatched.

CDR3 amino acids: CASSLSDRGLGAQHF. CDR3 DNA sequence: TGTGCCAGCAGCTTGTCGGACAGGGGACTAGGAGCCCAGCATTTT. The rearrangement joins TRBV7-6 to TRBJ1-5, with 9 bases aligning to TRBD1. Germline V CDR1 and CDR2: SGHVS, FNYEAQ. V gave up 3 bases and J gave up 11 bases; unmatched junction bases: 11. CDR3 length: 15 amino acids.

V usage is TRBV4-2 and J usage is TRBJ1-5; D is unclear. The CDR3 extends over 15 amino acids. Germline CDR1 LGHNA, CDR2 YNFKEQ. V dropped 0 bases and J dropped 11 bases, with 17 bases sitting between them. The CDR3 is CASSQDWSAMGTQHF. The DNA for the CDR3 is TGTGCCAGCAGCCAAGATTGGTCGGCTATGGGGACCCAGCATTTT.

This clonotype was counted many times. The CDR3 nucleotides read TGTGCCAGCAGCCCAGAGGACTACACCGGGGAGCTGTTTTTT. Its translation is CASSPEDYTGELFF. The chain has TRBV7-2 and TRBJ2-2, with D possibly being TRBD2 (5 bases). The CDR3 is 14 amino acids. Per germline, CDR1 SGHTA and CDR2 FQGNSA. Trimming removed 5 bases from V and 3 bases from J, with 10 bases in between.

This clonotype was seen more than once but under ten times. The rearrangement links TRBV5-5 to TRBJ2-7; 7 bases agree with TRBD2. Germline-derived CDR1 and CDR2 are SGHKS and YYEKEE (reference sequence). The CDR3 contains 14 residues. The junction had 2 bases not matched to a gene; V was cut back by 0 bases and J by 2 bases. The CDR3 protein is CASSLDSGPYEQYF. The CDR3 DNA follows: TGTGCCAGCAGCTTGGATAGCGGGCCCTACGAGCAGTACTTC.

This clonotype was recorded a few times. The rearrangement links TRBV7-9 to TRBJ1-6; D is ambiguous. Trimming took off 7 bases at V and 7 bases at J, with 8 bases between the two ends. The CDR3 is 12 amino acids. Germline V gene lookup returns CDR1 SEHNR and CDR2 FQNEAQ (reference sequence). CDR3 in amino acids: CASMSQNSPLHF. As DNA, the CDR3 is TGTGCCAGCATGAGCCAGAATTCACCCCTCCACTTT.